This T cell receptor beta chain was identified in a study of Ad26.COV2.S vaccination and SARS-CoV-2 variants. Overall study: COV1001, an Ad26.COV2.S trial, supplied this vaccine-arm donor.

Specified treatment: 15 to 20 received Ad26.COV2.S at low or high dose, single or two shots; several received placebo; per-sample allocation not given. Sampling took place 63 days after the first vaccine or placebo injection. Profiling relied on immunoSEQ multiplex PCR, and the TCRdb table lists in-frame clones only, not all of them. The sample shows over 400,000 clones, 80% to 95% of them seen only once. There are 16 residues in the CDR3. Germline V gene lookup returns CDR1 SGDLS and CDR2 YYNGEE. V lost 4 bases, J lost 2 bases, and 10 bases stayed unmatched. The sequenced sample was peripheral blood, obtained in a trial of Ad26.COV2.S vaccine versus placebo. This receptor was obtained from a person aged 18-65 years who received the Ad26.COV2.S COVID-19 vaccine or a placebo. The V and J genes are TRBV9 and TRBJ2-3; 7 bases are a match to TRBD1. The CDR3 DNA reads as TGTGCCAGCAGCTGGGGGCAGGGGGTCACCACAGATACGCAGTATTTT. The encoded protein is CASSWGQGVTTDTQYF.